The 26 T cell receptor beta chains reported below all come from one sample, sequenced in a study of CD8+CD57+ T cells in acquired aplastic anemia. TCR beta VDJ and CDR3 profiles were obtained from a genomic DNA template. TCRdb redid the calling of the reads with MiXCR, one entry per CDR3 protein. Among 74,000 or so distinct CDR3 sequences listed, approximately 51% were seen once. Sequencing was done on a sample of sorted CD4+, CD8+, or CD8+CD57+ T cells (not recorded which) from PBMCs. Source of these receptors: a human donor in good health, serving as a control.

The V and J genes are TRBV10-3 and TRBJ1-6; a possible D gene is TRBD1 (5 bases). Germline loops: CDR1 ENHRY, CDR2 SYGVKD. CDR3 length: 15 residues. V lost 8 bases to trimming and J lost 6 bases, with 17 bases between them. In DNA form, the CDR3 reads TGTGCCATCCGGATGGGGCTAACGGTTAATTCACCCCTCCACTTT. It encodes CAIRMGLTVNSPLHF.

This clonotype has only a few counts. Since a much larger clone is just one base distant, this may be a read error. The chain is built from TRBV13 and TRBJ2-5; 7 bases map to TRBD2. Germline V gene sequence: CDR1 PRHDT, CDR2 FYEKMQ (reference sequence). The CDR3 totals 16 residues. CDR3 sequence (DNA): TGTGTCAGCAGCTTATTTGCGGGAGAGTACCAAGAGACCCAGTACTTC. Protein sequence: CVSSLFAGEYQETQYF.

In DNA, the CDR3 is TGCAGTGCTAGTAGGGCAGGGGGATCCTACGAGCAGTACTTC. It codes for CSASRAGGSYEQYF. This chain connects TRBV20-1 to TRBJ2-7, with 7 nucleotides matching TRBD1. Germline-derived CDR1 and CDR2 are DFQATT and SNEGSKA (reference sequence). Germline trimming cut 3 bases from V and 1 base from J; bases unmatched to any gene: 6. The CDR3 is 14 residues long.

The CDR3 region has the DNA TGTGCCAGCAGGCTACAGGGTCGGGACGAGCAGTACTTC. Protein sequence: CASRLQGRDEQYF. V usage is TRBV12-3 or TRBV12-4 and J usage is TRBJ2-7; D might be TRBD1 (6 bases). V shed 6 bases and J shed 5 bases, with 14 bases lying between them. The CDR3 has 13 amino acids.

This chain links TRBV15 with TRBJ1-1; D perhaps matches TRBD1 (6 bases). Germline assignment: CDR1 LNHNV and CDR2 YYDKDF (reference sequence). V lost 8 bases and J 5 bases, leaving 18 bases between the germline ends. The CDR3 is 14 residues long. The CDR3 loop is CATLSGGALTEAFF. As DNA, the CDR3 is TGTGCCACCCTTTCGGGGGGCGCGTTAACTGAAGCTTTCTTT.

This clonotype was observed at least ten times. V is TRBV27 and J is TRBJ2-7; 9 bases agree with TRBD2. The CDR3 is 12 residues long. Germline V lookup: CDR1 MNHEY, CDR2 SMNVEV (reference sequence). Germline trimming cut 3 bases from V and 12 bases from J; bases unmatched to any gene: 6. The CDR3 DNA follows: TGTGCCAGCAGTTTGGCTAGCGGGGTTCTGTACTTC. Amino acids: CASSLASGVLYF.

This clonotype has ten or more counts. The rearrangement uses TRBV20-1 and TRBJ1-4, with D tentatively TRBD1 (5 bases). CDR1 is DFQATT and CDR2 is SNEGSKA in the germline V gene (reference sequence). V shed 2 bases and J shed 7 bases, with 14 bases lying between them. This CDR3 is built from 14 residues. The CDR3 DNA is TGCAGTGCTAGACCGGGCAGGGTTAGTGAAAAACTGTTTTTT. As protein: CSARPGRVSEKLFF.

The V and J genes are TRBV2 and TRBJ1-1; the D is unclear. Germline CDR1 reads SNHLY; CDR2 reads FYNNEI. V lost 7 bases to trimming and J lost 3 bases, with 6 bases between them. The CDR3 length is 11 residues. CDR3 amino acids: CASTRDTEAFF. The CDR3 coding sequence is TGTGCCAGCACGCGGGACACTGAAGCTTTCTTT.

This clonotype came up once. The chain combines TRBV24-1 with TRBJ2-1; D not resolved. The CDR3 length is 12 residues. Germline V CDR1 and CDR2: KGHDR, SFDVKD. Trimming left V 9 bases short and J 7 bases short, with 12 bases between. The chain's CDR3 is CATDRSGNEQFF. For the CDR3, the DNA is TGTGCCACCGATCGATCTGGAAATGAGCAGTTCTTC.

The CDR3 sequence: CASSVGVQGARNTEAFF. The CDR3 nucleotides read TGTGCCAGCAGCGTAGGTGTGCAGGGGGCGAGGAACACTGAAGCTTTCTTT. The V gene is TRBV9, the J gene TRBJ1-1, with 8 bases that match TRBD1. The CDR3 is 17 residues long. J was trimmed by 1 base and V by 0 bases; bases with no gene match: 8. Germline V lookup: CDR1 SGDLS, CDR2 YYNGEE.

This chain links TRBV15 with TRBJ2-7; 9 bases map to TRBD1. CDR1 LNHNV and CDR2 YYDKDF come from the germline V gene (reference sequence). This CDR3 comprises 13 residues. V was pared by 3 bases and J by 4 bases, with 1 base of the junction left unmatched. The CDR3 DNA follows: TGTGCCACCAGCAGTGGACAGGGGTACGAGCAGTACTTC. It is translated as CATSSGQGYEQYF. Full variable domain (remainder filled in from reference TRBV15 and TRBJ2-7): DAMVIQNPRYQVTQFGKPVTLSCSQTLNHNVMYWYQQKSSQAPKLLFHYYDKDFNNEADTPDNFQSRRPNTSFCFLDIRSPGLGDTAMYLCATSSGQGYEQYFGPGTRLTVT.

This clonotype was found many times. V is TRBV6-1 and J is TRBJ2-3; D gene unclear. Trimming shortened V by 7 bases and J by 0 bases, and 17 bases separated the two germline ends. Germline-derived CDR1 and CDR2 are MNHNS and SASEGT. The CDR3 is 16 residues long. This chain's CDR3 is CASTPTGGTSTDTQYF. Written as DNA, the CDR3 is TGTGCCAGCACCCCCACGGGCGGAACTAGCACAGATACGCAGTATTTT.

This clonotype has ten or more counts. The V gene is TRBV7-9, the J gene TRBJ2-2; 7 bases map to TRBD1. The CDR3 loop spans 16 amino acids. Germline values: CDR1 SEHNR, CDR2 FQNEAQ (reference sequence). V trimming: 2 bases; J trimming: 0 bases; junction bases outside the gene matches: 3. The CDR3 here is CASSLPGTANTGELFF. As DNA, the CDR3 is TGTGCCAGCAGCTTACCAGGGACAGCGAACACCGGGGAGCTGTTTTTT.

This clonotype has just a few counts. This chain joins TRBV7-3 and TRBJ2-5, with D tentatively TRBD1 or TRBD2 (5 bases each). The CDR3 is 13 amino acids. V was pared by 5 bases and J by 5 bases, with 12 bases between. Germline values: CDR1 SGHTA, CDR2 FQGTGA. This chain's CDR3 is CASSQLGDETQYF. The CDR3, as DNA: TGTGCCAGCAGCCAATTGGGGGATGAGACCCAGTACTTC.

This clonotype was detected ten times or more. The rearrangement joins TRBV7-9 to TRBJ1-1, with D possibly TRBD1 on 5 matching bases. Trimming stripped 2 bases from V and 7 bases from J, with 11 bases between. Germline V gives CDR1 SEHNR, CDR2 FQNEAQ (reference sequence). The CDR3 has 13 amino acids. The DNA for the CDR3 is TGTGCCAGCAGCTTATTGCGGGGGGATGAAGCTTTCTTT. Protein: CASSLLRGDEAFF.

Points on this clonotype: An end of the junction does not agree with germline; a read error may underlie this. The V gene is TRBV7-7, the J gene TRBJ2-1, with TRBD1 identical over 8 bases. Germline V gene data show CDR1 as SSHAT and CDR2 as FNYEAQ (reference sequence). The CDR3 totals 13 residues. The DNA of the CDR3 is TGTGCTAGCAGTTATGGACAGGGTAATGGGCAGTTCTTC. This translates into CASSYGQGNGQFF.

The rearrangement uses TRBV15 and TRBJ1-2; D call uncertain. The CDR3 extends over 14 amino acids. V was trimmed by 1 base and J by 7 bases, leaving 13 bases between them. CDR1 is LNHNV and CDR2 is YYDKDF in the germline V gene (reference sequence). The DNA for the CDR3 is TGTGCCACCAGCAGAGGTGGAGGGTATCCTGGCTACACCTTC. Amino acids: CATSRGGGYPGYTF.

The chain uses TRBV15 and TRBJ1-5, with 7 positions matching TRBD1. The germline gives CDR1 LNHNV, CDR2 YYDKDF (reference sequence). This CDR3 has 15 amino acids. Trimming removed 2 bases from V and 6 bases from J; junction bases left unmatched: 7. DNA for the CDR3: TGTGCCACCAGCAGACTAGGGACAGCGGGTCAGCCCCAGCATTTT. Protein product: CATSRLGTAGQPQHF. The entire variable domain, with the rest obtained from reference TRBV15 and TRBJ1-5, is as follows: DAMVIQNPRYQVTQFGKPVTLSCSQTLNHNVMYWYQQKSSQAPKLLFHYYDKDFNNEADTPDNFQSRRPNTSFCFLDIRSPGLGDTAMYLCATSRLGTAGQPQHFGDGTRLSIL.

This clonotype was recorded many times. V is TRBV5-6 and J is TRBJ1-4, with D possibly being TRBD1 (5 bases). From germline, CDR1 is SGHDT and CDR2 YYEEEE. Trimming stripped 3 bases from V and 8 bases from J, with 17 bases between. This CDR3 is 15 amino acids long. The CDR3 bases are TGTGCCAGCAGCTGGCGGTGGACGGGGCGCGAAAAACTGTTTTTT. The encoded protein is CASSWRWTGREKLFF.

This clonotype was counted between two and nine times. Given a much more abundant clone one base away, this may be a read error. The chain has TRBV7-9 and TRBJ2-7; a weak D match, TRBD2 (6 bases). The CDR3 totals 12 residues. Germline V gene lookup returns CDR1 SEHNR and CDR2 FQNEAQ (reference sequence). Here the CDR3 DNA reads TGTGCCAGCAGTTCCACTAGCTACGGGCAGTACTTC. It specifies CASSSTSYGQYF.

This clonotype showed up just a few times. The CDR3 nucleotides read TGTGCCATCGGGGCGCGGGGTGATGATTCACCCCTCCACTTT. Protein product: CAIGARGDDSPLHF. This rearrangement joins TRBV10-3 to TRBJ1-6, with a weak D call TRBD1 (5 bases). CDR1 ENHRY and CDR2 SYGVKD come from the germline V gene. Trimming took 8 bases from V and 8 from J, leaving 16 bases between them. This CDR3 is 14 amino acids long.

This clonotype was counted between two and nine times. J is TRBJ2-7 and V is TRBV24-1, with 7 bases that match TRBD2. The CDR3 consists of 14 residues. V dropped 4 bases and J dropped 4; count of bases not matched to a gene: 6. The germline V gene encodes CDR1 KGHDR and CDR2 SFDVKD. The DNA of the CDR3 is TGTGCCACCAGTGAGGGAGGGGACGGTTACGAGCAGTACTTC. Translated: CATSEGGDGYEQYF.

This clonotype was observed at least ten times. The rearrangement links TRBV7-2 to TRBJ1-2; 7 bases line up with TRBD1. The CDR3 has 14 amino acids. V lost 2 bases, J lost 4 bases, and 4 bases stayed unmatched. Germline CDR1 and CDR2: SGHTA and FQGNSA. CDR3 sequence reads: CASSLQGEFYGYTF. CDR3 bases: TGTGCCAGCAGCTTACAGGGGGAATTCTATGGCTACACCTTC.

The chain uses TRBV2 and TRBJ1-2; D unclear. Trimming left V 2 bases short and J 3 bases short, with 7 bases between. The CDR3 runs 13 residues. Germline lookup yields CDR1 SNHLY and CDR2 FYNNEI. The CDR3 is CASSENSHYGYTF. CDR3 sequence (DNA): TGTGCCAGCAGTGAAAACAGCCACTATGGCTACACCTTC.

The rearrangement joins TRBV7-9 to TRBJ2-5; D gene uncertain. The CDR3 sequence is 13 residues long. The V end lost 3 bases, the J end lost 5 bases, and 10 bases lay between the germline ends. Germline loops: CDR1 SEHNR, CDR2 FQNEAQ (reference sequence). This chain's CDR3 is CASSLERWETQYF. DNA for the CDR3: TGTGCCAGCAGCTTGGAGCGCTGGGAGACCCAGTACTTC.

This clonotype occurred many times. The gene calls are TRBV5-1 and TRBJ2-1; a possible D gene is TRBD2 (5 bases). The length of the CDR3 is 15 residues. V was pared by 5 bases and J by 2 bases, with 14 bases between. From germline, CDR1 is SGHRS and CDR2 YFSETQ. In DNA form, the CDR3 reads TGCGCCAGCAGATCCCCGGGGAGTACCTACAATGAGCAGTTCTTC. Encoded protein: CASRSPGSTYNEQFF.